The next 3 T cell receptor beta chains were all read from a single sample in a study of CD8 T cells in Susac syndrome. RNA, at about 0.45 to 1 ug, was reverse transcribed with random hexamers. MiXCR was run by TCRdb on the immunoSEQ multiplex PCR reads, yielding one entry per CDR3 protein. The repertoire holds more than 200,000 distinct CDR3 sequences, with over 85% as singletons. Sequencing was carried out using CD4+ T cells from PBMCs. These receptors were taken from a human donor with multiple sclerosis.

The J gene is TRBJ1-5, the V gene TRBV6-5; 8 positions agree with TRBD1. Germline V gene lookup returns CDR1 MNHEY and CDR2 SVGAGI. The trim removed 5 bases at V and 6 bases at J, leaving 9 bases unmatched. The CDR3 spans 15 residues. The CDR3 here is CASSADRAPSQPQHF. The CDR3 DNA follows: TGTGCCAGCAGTGCGGACAGGGCTCCGAGTCAGCCCCAGCATTTT.

The rearrangement joins TRBV12-3 or TRBV12-4 to TRBJ2-1; D not resolved. This CDR3 is built from 12 residues. Trimming pared 5 bases from V and 3 bases from J, leaving 5 bases between. The CDR3 loop reads CASSRDYNEQFF. CDR3 coding DNA: TGTGCCAGCAGTCGCGACTACAATGAGCAGTTCTTC.

The CDR3 region has the DNA TGTGCCAGCAGCCCAAGGGGGCAAGCTGAAGCTTTCTTT. Amino acid sequence: CASSPRGQAEAFF. The chain couples TRBV11-2 to TRBJ1-1; 7 nucleotides align to TRBD1. The ends lost 5 bases at V and 6 bases at J; junction bases unmatched: 6. This CDR3 region has 13 residues. Germline values: CDR1 SGHAT, CDR2 FQNNGV.